Presented here are 6 T cell receptor beta chains from one specimen sequenced in a study of blood T cell repertoires in COVID-19 (dated by TCRdb to 2020 to 2022). The protocol used for the library was the immunoSEQ multiplex PCR assay. The table was pulled from immuneACCESS by TCRdb, which kept in-frame rearrangements only. Such tables lose some clones; where checked, under half of the loss comes from unresolved V genes, and the rest has no known cause. In all, the sample holds tens of thousands of clones, and roughly 87% of those were seen once. The ten largest clonotypes hold 15% of the sample. Sequencing input: peripheral blood. The receptors derive from a male donor with acute or convalescent COVID-19.

The genes are TRBV10-3 and TRBJ2-3; TRBD1 might be the D (6 bases). The V end lost 7 bases, the J end lost 0 bases, and 8 bases lay between the germline ends. Germline V gene lookup returns CDR1 ENHRY and CDR2 SYGVKD. The CDR3 extends over 13 amino acids. The CDR3: CAIMQGSTDTQYF. In nucleotides, the CDR3 is TGTGCCATCATGCAGGGGAGCACAGATACGCAGTATTTT.

The chain employs TRBV5-4 and TRBJ2-5, with 9 bases that match TRBD2. Germline V gives CDR1 SGHNT, CDR2 YYREEE (reference sequence). The V and J ends lost 4 bases and 2 bases, in that order; junction bases with no gene match: 9. The length of the CDR3 is 16 residues. CDR3 sequence reads: CASSRPGAGGQETQYF. CDR3 DNA sequence: TGTGCCAGCAGCCGCCCGGGAGCGGGGGGACAAGAGACCCAGTACTTC.

V gene TRBV4-2 combines with J gene TRBJ2-5, with 7 bases fitting TRBD1. CDR1 and CDR2 from the germline V gene are LGHNA and YNFKEQ. The CDR3 runs 17 residues. V shed 1 base, J shed 3 bases, and the junction held 11 bases outside the gene matches. The CDR3, as DNA: TGTGCCAGCAGCCAAGGACAGGGCCATAGGGAAAAAGAGACCCAGTACTTC. This sequence encodes CASSQGQGHREKETQYF.

The CDR3: CASSLWARDRGGYTF. CDR3 DNA: TGTGCCAGCAGTTTATGGGCTAGGGACAGGGGAGGCTACACCTTC. The chain carries TRBV28 and TRBJ1-2, with TRBD1 identical over 10 bases. The CDR3 is 15 amino acids. Germline values: CDR1 MDHEN, CDR2 SYDVKM. V shed 0 bases and J 8 bases; nucleotides not matched to a gene: 6.

This sequence joins TRBV18 and TRBJ2-1, with 9 bases fitting TRBD2. Germline V gene lookup returns CDR1 KGHSH and CDR2 LQKENI. J gave up 0 bases and V 3 bases, and 15 bases lay outside the gene matches. The CDR3 sequence is 20 residues long. CDR3: CASSPTGPAGGTSSYNEQFF. The CDR3 DNA sequence: TGTGCCAGCTCACCGACAGGCCCAGCGGGGGGAACGAGCTCCTACAATGAGCAGTTCTTC.

This rearrangement joins TRBV7-2 to TRBJ2-7; TRBD1 aligns across 9 bases. The germline V gene has CDR1 SGHTA and CDR2 FQGNSA. J lost 2 bases, V lost 5 bases, and 7 bases had no gene match. The CDR3 is 15 amino acids. The chain's CDR3 is CASSQGTGPTYEQYF. The CDR3 DNA reads TGTGCCAGCAGCCAGGGGACAGGGCCGACCTACGAGCAGTACTTC.